The 20 T cell receptor beta chains below all came from one sample that was sequenced in a study of CD8+ T cells in alopecia areata. TCR sequencing used cDNA made by reverse transcription of extracted RNA. Profiling relied on immunoSEQ multiplex PCR, and the TCRdb table lists in-frame clones only, not all of them. In the table there are about 220,000 clones, 50% to 60% of which are singletons. Treatment indicated: oral pan-JAK inhibitor, 5-10 mg twice daily. This sample comprised CD4+ T cells sorted from blood, obtained at week 4, from a patient treated with tofacitinib. The source of these receptors is a human donor with alopecia areata.

The V gene is TRBV2, the J gene TRBJ2-3; TRBD1 aligns across 8 bases. The J segment lost 10 bases and the V segment lost 1 base, leaving 7 bases of the junction unmatched. The CDR3 is made up of 14 amino acids. Per germline, CDR1 SNHLY and CDR2 FYNNEI. The CDR3 bases are TGTGCCAGCAGTGAAGGGACAGGGAGAGGTCCGCAGTATTTT. This gives the protein CASSEGTGRGPQYF.

This clone was seen only a few times. The V gene is TRBV11-2, the J gene TRBJ2-1; 8 bases align to TRBD1. The CDR3 totals 13 residues. With 5 bases clipped from V and 10 bases from J, the junction kept 7 bases outside the gene matches. The germline V gene has CDR1 SGHAT and CDR2 FQNNGV. The CDR3 sequence is CASSPDRAGEQFF. The DNA of the CDR3 is TGTGCCAGCAGCCCGGACAGGGCCGGAGAGCAGTTCTTC. The whole variable domain, remainder taken from reference TRBV11-2 and TRBJ2-1, is EAGVAQSPRYKIIEKRQSVAFWCNPISGHATLYWYQQILGQGPKLLIQFQNNGVVDDSQLPKDRFSAERLKGVDSTLKIQPAKLEDSAVYLCASSPDRAGEQFFGPGTRLTVL.

Note on this clone: Its ends do not fully match the called genes, so a read error is possible. V is TRBV2 and J is TRBJ1-1, with D maybe TRBD1 (6 bases). From germline, CDR1 is SNHLY and CDR2 FYNNEI. This CDR3 contains 15 residues. CDR3 residues: CASEDRPGSGAEAFF. The CDR3 DNA is TGTGCCAGCGAAGACAGGCCTGGAAGCGGGGCTGAAGCCTTCTTT.

The V gene is TRBV29-1, the J gene TRBJ1-2; D remains unclear. CDR3 length: 11 amino acids. With 6 bases removed from V and 6 bases from J, the gap between germline ends came to 11 bases. The V gene's germline CDR1 is SQVTM and CDR2 ANQGSEA. The CDR3 nucleotides read TGCAGCGTCCGCGACAAGGATGGCTACACCTTC. Its translation is CSVRDKDGYTF.

The chain carries TRBV9 and TRBJ2-5; 9 nucleotides line up with TRBD2. CDR3 length equals 14 residues. Germline CDR1 and CDR2: SGDLS and YYNGEE. After removal of 2 bases from V and 5 bases from J, the junction contained 4 bases not matched to a gene. The CDR3: CASSVRAGGETQYF. The CDR3 nucleotides read TGTGCCAGCAGCGTGAGAGCGGGGGGCGAGACCCAGTACTTC.

The chain couples TRBV30 to TRBJ1-2; 8 bases agree with TRBD1. V shed 0 bases, J shed 8 bases, and the junction held 8 bases outside the gene matches. The germline CDR1 and CDR2 sequences are GTSNPN and SVGIG (reference sequence). CDR3 length equals 14 residues. The CDR3 bases are TGTGCCTGGAGTGTAACAGGGGGATCGTCCGGCTACACCTTC. It translates to CAWSVTGGSSGYTF.

The chain couples TRBV4-3 to TRBJ2-7; no definite D call. This CDR3 is built from 13 residues. Deletions cut 0 bases from V and 4 bases from J, with 7 bases between. The germline CDR1 and CDR2 sequences are LGHNA and YSLEER. CDR3: CASSQDVGYEQYF. The CDR3 DNA is TGCGCCAGCAGCCAAGATGTGGGGTACGAGCAGTACTTC.

This clone was observed a few times. The chain is built from TRBV7-3 and TRBJ2-1; TRBD1 matches 10 bases. The CDR3 extends over 15 amino acids. Germline values: CDR1 SGHTA, CDR2 FQGTGA. J gave up 7 bases and V 5 bases, and 8 bases lay outside the gene matches. In nucleotides, the CDR3 is TGTGCCAGCAGCCTGGCCGGGACAGGGGAAAATGAGCAGTTCTTC. Its protein is CASSLAGTGENEQFF.

The genes are TRBV27 and TRBJ1-4, with a possible D match to TRBD1 (6 bases). CDR3 size: 14 residues. The V and J ends lost 4 bases and 7 bases respectively, with 13 bases between them. CDR1 is MNHEY, CDR2 SMNVEV, per germline (reference sequence). CDR3 in DNA: TGTGCCAGCAGTTCCATAGGACAGAGTGAAAAACTGTTTTTT. It encodes CASSSIGQSEKLFF.

This chain connects TRBV23-1 to TRBJ1-1, with D hard to call. TRBV23-1 belongs to the ORF category, with a function that is uncertain. This CDR3 contains 13 residues. V was pared by 3 bases and J by 1 base, with 6 bases between. The CDR3 reads CASSHHRNTEAFF. The CDR3, as DNA: TGCGCCAGCAGTCACCACAGGAACACTGAAGCTTTCTTT.

The chain carries TRBV19 and TRBJ2-5; D is undetermined. CDR3 length: 16 residues. The V and J ends lost 1 base and 6 bases respectively, with 18 bases between them. CDR1 LNHDA and CDR2 SQIVND come from the germline V gene (reference sequence). The CDR3 bases are TGTGCCAGTAGTATAGCGGGCAGTCTAGTGAAAAAGACCCAGTACTTC. It codes for CASSIAGSLVKKTQYF.

This chain's CDR3 is CASSHKQGPTGELFF. Written as DNA, the CDR3 is TGCGCCAGCAGCCATAAACAGGGTCCCACCGGGGAGCTGTTTTTT. The chain carries TRBV4-3 and TRBJ2-2; D is perhaps TRBD1 (6 bases). CDR3 length equals 15 residues. Germline V gene data show CDR1 as LGHNA and CDR2 as YSLEER. Trimming removed 3 bases at V and 4 bases at J, with 12 bases between.

This clone is a singleton in its sample. Different DNA sequences within this sample yield the same CDR3. This chain uses TRBV29-1 with TRBJ2-7; the match to TRBD1 covers 7 bases. The CDR3 has 12 amino acids. In germline, CDR1 is SQVTM, CDR2 ANQGSEA. V was clipped by 6 bases and J by 2 bases; unmatched bases: 4. CDR3 DNA sequence: TGCAGCGTGATACAGGGGACCTACGAGCAGTACTTC. As protein: CSVIQGTYEQYF.

V usage is TRBV5-1 and J usage is TRBJ2-3; D gene ambiguous. Looked up from germline, CDR1 is SGHRS and CDR2 is YFSETQ. CDR3 length: 12 residues. Trimming pared 3 bases from V and 6 bases from J, leaving 8 bases between. CDR3 region: CASSSGGDTQYF. The CDR3 DNA follows: TGCGCCAGCAGCTCCGGTGGGGATACGCAGTATTTT.

The chain employs TRBV7-2 and TRBJ1-6; the match to TRBD1 covers 8 bases. V was pared by 1 base and J by 6 bases, with 2 bases of the junction left unmatched. Germline loops: CDR1 SGHTA, CDR2 FQGNSA. The CDR3 covers 15 residues. The CDR3 loop is CASSLEDRANSPLHF. The DNA of the CDR3 is TGTGCCAGCAGCTTAGAGGACAGGGCTAATTCACCCCTCCACTTT.

V is TRBV25-1 and J is TRBJ1-5; the match to TRBD1 covers 8 bases. This CDR3 contains 16 residues. CDR1 MGHDK and CDR2 SYGVNS come from the germline V gene. V was pared by 2 bases and J by 5 bases, with 8 bases of the junction left unmatched. CDR3 region: CASSETGGIGDQPQHF. The CDR3 DNA reads TGTGCCAGCAGTGAAACAGGGGGAATAGGGGATCAGCCCCAGCATTTT. Complete variable domain (other parts from reference TRBV25-1 and TRBJ1-5): EADIYQTPRYLVIGTGKKITLECSQTMGHDKMYWYQQDPGMELHLIHYSYGVNSTEKGDLSSESTVSRIRTEHFPLTLESARPSHTSQYLCASSETGGIGDQPQHFGDGTRLSIL.

This sequence joins TRBV6-5 and TRBJ1-1; TRBD1 aligns across 11 bases. Germline CDR1 MNHEY, CDR2 SVGAGI. V dropped 4 bases and J dropped 3; count of bases not matched to a gene: 7. The CDR3 is 16 residues long. CDR3 DNA: TGTGCCAGCAGTTTCAGGGACAGGGGGACCGACACTGAAGCTTTCTTT. This gives the protein CASSFRDRGTDTEAFF.

The table lists this clone with a few counts. The chain joins TRBV30 to TRBJ1-2, with D perhaps matching TRBD1 (5 bases). The CDR3 totals 11 residues. Germline lookup yields CDR1 GTSNPN and CDR2 SVGIG (reference sequence). V lost 5 bases to trimming and J lost 13 bases, with 17 bases between them. CDR3: CAWSNRPPVTF. The CDR3 DNA reads TGTGCCTGGTCAAACAGGCCCCCGGTCACCTTC.

This clone came up a few times. V gene TRBV29-1 combines with J gene TRBJ1-1; D is ambiguous. Looked up from germline, CDR1 is SQVTM and CDR2 is ANQGSEA. V shed 4 bases and J shed 7 bases, with 7 bases lying between them. This CDR3 has 10 amino acids. The CDR3 DNA reads as TGCAGCGTTGTTCCGGTTGAAGCTTTCTTT. Translation gives CSVVPVEAFF.

The chain couples TRBV29-1 to TRBJ2-2; TRBD2 might be the D (5 bases). V was pared by 5 bases and J by 7 bases, with 14 bases between. Per germline, CDR1 SQVTM and CDR2 ANQGSEA. This CDR3 is built from 13 residues. CDR3 residues: CSVNRGTGGELFF. The CDR3 coding sequence is TGCAGCGTTAATCGGGGAACGGGCGGGGAGCTGTTTTTT.